The 20 T cell receptor beta chains in this list originate from one sample, sequenced in a study of blood T cell repertoires in COVID-19. The repertoire was sequenced with immunoSEQ multiplex PCR; TCRdb's copy has only in-frame clones and lacks some. The table has tens of thousands of clones, 70% to 90% seen once. The sequencing sample was made of peripheral blood. All receptors derive from a woman aged 60 to 75 with acute or convalescent COVID-19.

The gene calls are TRBV9 and TRBJ2-2; D not certain. The CDR3 runs to 15 residues. Per the germline V gene, CDR1 is SGDLS and CDR2 is YYNGEE. Deletions cut 3 bases from V and 0 bases from J, with 9 bases between. The CDR3 nucleotides read TGTGCCAGCAGCGCATTACAGACGAACACCGGGGAGCTGTTTTTT. This translates into CASSALQTNTGELFF.

The chain employs TRBV6-1 and TRBJ2-5; possible D gene TRBD1, 5 bases. Germline V lookup: CDR1 MNHNS, CDR2 SASEGT. The CDR3 has 14 amino acids. V was trimmed by 1 base and J by 3 bases, leaving 9 bases between them. As DNA, the CDR3 is TGTGCCAGCAGTGAAGGAGGCAGGGAAGAGACCCAGTACTTC. Translated: CASSEGGREETQYF.

This clone was observed a single time. The chain carries TRBV6-6 and TRBJ2-1, with a weak D call TRBD2 (5 bases). CDR1 is MNHNY and CDR2 is SVGAGI in the germline V gene (reference sequence). Trimming cost V 0 bases and J 4 bases, with 7 bases left between them. The CDR3 runs to 14 residues. The CDR3 here is CASSYSTGYNEQFF. CDR3 sequence (DNA): TGTGCCAGCAGTTACTCGACGGGATACAATGAGCAGTTCTTC.

The chain links TRBV7-9 to TRBJ1-1, with unresolved D. The CDR3 runs to 12 residues. The V gene lost 5 bases and the J gene lost 2 bases, with 6 bases spanning the gap. CDR1 SEHNR and CDR2 FQNEAQ come from the germline V gene (reference sequence). CDR3 protein: CASSPTNTEAFF. CDR3 nucleotides: TGTGCCAGCAGCCCGACAAACACTGAAGCTTTCTTT.

The gene calls are TRBV10-2 and TRBJ1-2; the match to TRBD1 covers 7 bases. Germline assignment: CDR1 WSHSY and CDR2 SAAADI. There are 15 residues in the CDR3. J gave up 8 bases and V 2 bases, and 11 bases lay outside the gene matches. This CDR3 is CASSELTGRLGGYTF. CDR3 nucleotides: TGCGCCAGCAGTGAGCTGACAGGGAGACTCGGGGGCTACACCTTC.

The rearrangement uses TRBV6-1 and TRBJ2-5; no reliable D call. The CDR3 runs to 15 residues. Germline lookup yields CDR1 MNHNS and CDR2 SASEGT. The V end was cut by 1 base, the J end by 1 base, with 10 bases between. The CDR3 region has the DNA TGTGCCAGCAGTGAAGTCTTGAGAGCCCAAGAGACCCAGTACTTC. It encodes CASSEVLRAQETQYF.

There are a few counts of this clone. The rearrangement joins TRBV4-1 to TRBJ2-7, with 13 bases identical to TRBD2. V was clipped by 4 bases and J by 3 bases; unmatched bases: 18. The CDR3 covers 20 residues. Germline CDR1 is MGHRA and CDR2 is YSYEKL. CDR3 in amino acids: CASSPPLNRRRTSGSYEQYV. CDR3 coding DNA: TGCGCCAGCAGCCCGCCCCTCAATAGGAGACGGACTAGCGGGAGCTACGAGCAGTACGTC.

The V gene is TRBV11-1, the J gene TRBJ1-4; no firm D call. The V end was cut by 4 bases, the J end by 8 bases, with 17 bases between. The germline CDR1 and CDR2 sequences are SGHAT and FQDESV (reference sequence). CDR3 length: 15 amino acids. CDR3 in amino acids: CASSSYSPGKEKLFF. CDR3 DNA sequence: TGTGCCAGCAGCTCTTACAGCCCGGGGAAGGAAAAACTGTTTTTT.

Details on this clone: At one boundary the junction diverges from the germline segment, which might be a read error. The V gene is TRBV29-1, the J gene TRBJ2-1; TRBD1 might be the D (6 bases). The CDR3 covers 15 residues. CDR1 and CDR2 from the germline V gene are SQVTM and ANQGSEA. CDR3 loop: CSVEVQGLGWDEQFF. The CDR3 DNA follows: TGCAGCGTGGAAGTACAGGGCTTAGGCTGGGATGAGCAGTTCTTC.

The rearrangement links TRBV5-6 to TRBJ1-3; a weak D match, TRBD1 (6 bases). The V end lost 5 bases, the J end lost 3 bases, and 15 bases lay between the germline ends. Per the germline V gene, CDR1 is SGHDT and CDR2 is YYEEEE. This CDR3 is 15 amino acids long. The CDR3: CASRGWTDYGNTIYF. The CDR3 DNA reads TGTGCCAGCAGGGGCTGGACAGATTATGGAAACACCATATATTTT. Variable domain in full (rest from reference TRBV5-6 and TRBJ1-3): DAGVTQSPTHLIKTRGQQVTLRCSPKSGHDTVSWYQQALGQGPQFIFQYYEEEERQRGNFPDRFSGHQFPNYSSELNVNALLLGDSALYLCASRGWTDYGNTIYFGEGSWLTVV.

The rearrangement links TRBV5-1 to TRBJ2-1, with D tentatively TRBD1 (5 bases). CDR1 is SGHRS, CDR2 YFSETQ, per germline. The CDR3 spans 14 residues. V was pared by 4 bases and J by 5 bases, with 13 bases between. This CDR3 is CASSRQGTNNEQFF. CDR3 coding DNA: TGCGCCAGCAGCAGGCAGGGCACTAACAATGAGCAGTTCTTC.

The V and J genes are TRBV6-5 and TRBJ2-2; TRBD1 might be the D (5 bases). The germline gives CDR1 MNHEY, CDR2 SVGAGI. The CDR3 loop spans 14 amino acids. V dropped 3 bases and J dropped 3 bases, with 8 bases sitting between them. The DNA for the CDR3 is TGTGCCAGCAGTTATGGCAGGGACACCGGGGAGCTGTTTTTT. It yields the protein CASSYGRDTGELFF.

This clone came up once. The chain recombines TRBV19 with TRBJ2-5; 12 bases agree with TRBD1. Germline V gene lookup returns CDR1 LNHDA and CDR2 SQIVND (reference sequence). The CDR3 extends over 15 amino acids. V dropped 5 bases and J dropped 4; count of bases not matched to a gene: 5. The CDR3 coding sequence is TGTGCCAGTAGTTCCGGGACAGGGGGCGGAGAGACCCAGTACTTC. Its translation: CASSSGTGGGETQYF.

This sequence joins TRBV27 and TRBJ2-1; 12 nucleotides line up with TRBD2. The CDR3 sequence is 15 residues long. The germline CDR1 and CDR2 sequences are MNHEY and SMNVEV (reference sequence). Trimming took 10 bases from V and 9 from J; bases not matched to a gene: 13. The CDR3 DNA follows: TGTGCCATCTCTCGGCTAGCGGGGGGGCCGAGTGAGCAGTTCTTC. Translated: CAISRLAGGPSEQFF.

The genes are TRBV19 and TRBJ1-2, with D hard to call. V was pared by 8 bases and J by 6 bases, with 16 bases between. Germline CDR1 is LNHDA and CDR2 is SQIVND (reference sequence). The CDR3 extends over 13 amino acids. CDR3 sequence (DNA): TGTGCCAGTTCGGGGAACGGGGAGCATGGCTACACCTTC. This translates into CASSGNGEHGYTF. Full variable domain (outside the CDR3, taken from reference TRBV19 and TRBJ1-2): DGGITQSPKYLFRKEGQNVTLSCEQNLNHDAMYWYRQDPGQGLRLIYYSQIVNDFQKGDIAEGYSVSREKKESFPLTVTSAQKNPTAFYLCASSGNGEHGYTFGSGTRLTVV.

This clone was seen more than once but under ten times. The CDR3 DNA sequence: TGTGCCACAACAGGTTGGGGGGTGGACACCGGGGAGCTGTTTTTT. It translates to CATTGWGVDTGELFF. This chain links TRBV6-5 with TRBJ2-2; a possible D gene is TRBD2 (6 bases). Germline lookup yields CDR1 MNHEY and CDR2 SVGAGI. V was pared by 10 bases and J by 3 bases, with 18 bases between. This CDR3 contains 15 residues.

This chain joins TRBV5-1 and TRBJ2-1, with TRBD1 matching 9 bases. After removal of 3 bases from V and 8 bases from J, the junction contained 3 bases not matched to a gene. The CDR3 runs to 13 residues. Germline V gene sequence: CDR1 SGHRS, CDR2 YFSETQ. The CDR3, as DNA: TGCGCCAGCAGCTGGGGACAGGGCTATGAGCAGTTCTTC. Amino acid sequence: CASSWGQGYEQFF. Full variable domain (outside the CDR3, taken from reference TRBV5-1 and TRBJ2-1): KAGVTQTPRYLIKTRGQQVTLSCSPISGHRSVSWYQQTPGQGLQFLFEYFSETQRNKGNFPGRFSGRQFSNSRSEMNVSTLELGDSALYLCASSWGQGYEQFFGPGTRLTVL.

This chain connects TRBV29-1 to TRBJ2-1, with TRBD2 matching over 11 bases. Germline loops: CDR1 SQVTM, CDR2 ANQGSEA. Losses at the gene ends were 6 bases for V and 2 bases for J; bases not matched to a gene: 3. The CDR3 is made up of 14 amino acids. The CDR3 sequence is CSVASGGTYNEQFF. In DNA form, the CDR3 reads TGCAGCGTCGCTAGCGGGGGGACCTACAATGAGCAGTTCTTC.

The gene calls are TRBV6-2 or TRBV6-3 and TRBJ1-3; 7 bases align to TRBD1. Germline V gene data show CDR1 as MNHEY and CDR2 as SVGEGT. There are 15 residues in the CDR3. V shed 0 bases, J shed 5 bases, and the junction held 4 bases outside the gene matches. CDR3: CASSYSGDRRNTIYF. CDR3 in DNA: TGTGCCAGCAGTTACTCAGGGGACAGAAGAAACACCATATATTTT.

The genes are TRBV13 and TRBJ1-1; 8 bases agree with TRBD1. The CDR3 totals 14 residues. Germline CDR1 PRHDT, CDR2 FYEKMQ (reference sequence). V trimming: 5 bases; J trimming: 4 bases; junction bases outside the gene matches: 6. The DNA of the CDR3 is TGTGCCAGCAGCCAGTACAGGGGGATCACTGAAGCTTTCTTT. This sequence encodes CASSQYRGITEAFF.